This entry is about one T cell receptor beta chain. The antigen is unknown. This specimen comes from a study of T cell responses to AZD1222 COVID-19 vaccine. Study outcomes and limitations: Just a handful of AZD1222 recipients were seropositive at baseline. Spike-wide vaccine-associated CD4 TCRs dominated at 160-218 and 743-854.

Sequencing used immunoSEQ multiplex PCR; TCRdb keeps in-frame clones, though not all of them. The table lists about 120,000 clones, roughly 86% of them singletons. The CDR3 is 17 residues long. The V and J genes are TRBV12-2 and TRBJ2-3. TRBV12-2 is classified as a pseudogene. The TCR comes from an adult who received the AZD1222 COVID-19 vaccine. Source: peripheral blood, taken 28 days after the second AZD1222 dose. The CDR3, as DNA: TGTGCAAGTCGCTTAGTACGAGGACCCACTAGCACAGATACGCAGTATTTT. As protein: CASRLVRGPTSTDTQYF.